A selection of T cell receptor beta chains follows, all from one sample in a study of T-cell memory formation after mild COVID-19. MiXCR was run by TCRdb on the 5' RACE reads, yielding one entry per CDR3 protein. Among 390,000 or so distinct CDR3 sequences listed, around a sixth were seen once. Input material: PBMCs or a T cell subset sorted from them (not recorded which). These receptor sequences come from a man aged 18 to 30 who had mild COVID-19 (a few samples of this study predate the infection). Cell type and time point are not known. Both conserved end residues are trimmed from each CDR3.

TRBV4-3,TRBJ2-1,ASTPTAGSSYNEQF
TRBV7-3,TRBJ2-1,ASSTDSNNEQF
TRBV12-3/TRBV12-4,TRBJ2-3,ASRTFSGGANTQY
TRBV24-1,TRBJ2-5,ATSGADQETQY
TRBV18,TRBJ1-4,ASSHIPGANEKLF
TRBV20-1,TRBJ2-5,SARDMETQY
TRBV11-2,TRBJ2-5,ASSVGTGVN
TRBV6-6,TRBJ1-1,ASTPTGLAEAF
TRBV7-2,TRBJ2-1,ASSLGDRSYNEQF
TRBV5-1,TRBJ1-2,ASSLVWGGDYGYT
TRBV29-1,TRBJ1-1,SVVSPRNTEAF